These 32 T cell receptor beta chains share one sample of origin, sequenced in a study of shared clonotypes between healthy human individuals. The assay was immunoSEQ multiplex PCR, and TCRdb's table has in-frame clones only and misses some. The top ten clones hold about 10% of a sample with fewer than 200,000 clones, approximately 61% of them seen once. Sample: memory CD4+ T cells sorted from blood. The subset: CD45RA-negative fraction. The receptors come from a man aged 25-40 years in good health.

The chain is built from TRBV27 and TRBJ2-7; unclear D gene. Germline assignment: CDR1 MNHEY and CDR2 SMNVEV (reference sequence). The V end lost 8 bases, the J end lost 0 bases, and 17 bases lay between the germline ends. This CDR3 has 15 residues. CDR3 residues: CASRLRQSYSYEQYF. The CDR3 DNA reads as TGTGCCAGCCGATTGCGTCAGTCTTACTCCTACGAGCAGTACTTC.

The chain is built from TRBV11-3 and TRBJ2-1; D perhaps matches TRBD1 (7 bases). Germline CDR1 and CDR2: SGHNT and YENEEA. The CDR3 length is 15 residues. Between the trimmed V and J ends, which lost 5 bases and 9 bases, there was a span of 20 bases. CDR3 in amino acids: CASSPAGQRQGEQFF. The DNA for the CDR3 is TGTGCCAGCAGCCCAGCGGGTCAAAGACAGGGTGAGCAGTTCTTC. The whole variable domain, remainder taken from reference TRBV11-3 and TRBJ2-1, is EAGVVQSPRYKIIEKKQPVAFWCNPISGHNTLYWYLQNLGQGPELLIRYENEEAVDDSQLPKDRFSAERLKGVDSTLKIQPAELGDSAVYLCASSPAGQRQGEQFFGPGTRLTVL.

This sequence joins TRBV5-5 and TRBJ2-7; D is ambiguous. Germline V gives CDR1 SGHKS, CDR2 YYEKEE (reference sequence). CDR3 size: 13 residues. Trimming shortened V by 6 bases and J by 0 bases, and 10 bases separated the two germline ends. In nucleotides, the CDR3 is TGTGCCAGCAACGGAGAGAGCTCCTACGAGCAGTACTTC. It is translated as CASNGESSYEQYF.

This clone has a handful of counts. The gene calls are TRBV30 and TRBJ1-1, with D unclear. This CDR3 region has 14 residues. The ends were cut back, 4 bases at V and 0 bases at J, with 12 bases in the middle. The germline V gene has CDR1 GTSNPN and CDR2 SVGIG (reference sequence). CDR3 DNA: TGTGCCTGGAACAGAAACAACATGAACACTGAAGCTTTCTTT. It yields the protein CAWNRNNMNTEAFF.

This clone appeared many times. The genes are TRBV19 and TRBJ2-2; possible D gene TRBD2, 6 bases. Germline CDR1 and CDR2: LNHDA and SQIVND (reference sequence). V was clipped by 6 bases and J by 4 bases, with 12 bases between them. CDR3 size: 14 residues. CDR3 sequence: CASRNLGGTGELFF. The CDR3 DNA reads TGTGCCAGTAGGAACCTCGGGGGCACCGGGGAGCTGTTTTTT.

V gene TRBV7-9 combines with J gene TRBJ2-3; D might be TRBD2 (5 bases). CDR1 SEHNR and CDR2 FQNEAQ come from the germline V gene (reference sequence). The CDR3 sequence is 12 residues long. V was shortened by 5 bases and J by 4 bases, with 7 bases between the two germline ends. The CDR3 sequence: CASSRGADTQYF. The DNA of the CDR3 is TGTGCCAGCAGCCGGGGAGCAGATACGCAGTATTTT.

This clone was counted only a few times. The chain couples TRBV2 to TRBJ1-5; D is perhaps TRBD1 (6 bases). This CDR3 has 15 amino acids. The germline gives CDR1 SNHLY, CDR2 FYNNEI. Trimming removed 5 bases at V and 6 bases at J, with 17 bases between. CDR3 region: CASSIRTVLSQPQHF. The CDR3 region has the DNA TGTGCCAGCAGTATCAGGACAGTCCTCAGTCAGCCCCAGCATTTT.

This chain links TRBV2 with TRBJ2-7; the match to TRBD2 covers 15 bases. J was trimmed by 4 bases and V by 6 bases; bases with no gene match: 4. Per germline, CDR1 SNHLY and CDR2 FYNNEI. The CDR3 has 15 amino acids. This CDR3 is CASSGTSGRFYEQYF. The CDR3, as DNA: TGTGCCAGCAGCGGGACTAGCGGGAGGTTTTACGAGCAGTACTTC.

CDR3 in DNA: TGTGCCAGCAGCCCCACTGTGGGGTTAGCCAAAAACATTCAGTACTTC. Translation: CASSPTVGLAKNIQYF. The chain couples TRBV7-2 to TRBJ2-4; no firm D call. Trimming shortened V by 5 bases and J by 0 bases, and 14 bases separated the two germline ends. The germline V gene has CDR1 SGHTA and CDR2 FQGNSA. The CDR3 sequence is 16 residues long.

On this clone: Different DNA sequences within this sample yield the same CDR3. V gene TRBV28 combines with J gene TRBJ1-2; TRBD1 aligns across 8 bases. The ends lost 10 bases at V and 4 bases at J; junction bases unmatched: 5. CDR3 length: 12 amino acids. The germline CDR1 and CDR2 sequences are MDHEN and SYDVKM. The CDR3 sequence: CATGDRGYGYTF. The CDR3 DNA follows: TGTGCCACAGGAGACAGGGGCTATGGCTACACCTTC.

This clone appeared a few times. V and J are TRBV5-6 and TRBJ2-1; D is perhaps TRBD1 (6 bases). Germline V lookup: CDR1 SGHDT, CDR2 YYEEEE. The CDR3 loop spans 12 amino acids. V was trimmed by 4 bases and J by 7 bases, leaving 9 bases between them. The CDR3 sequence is CASSRQGNEQFF. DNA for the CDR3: TGTGCCAGCAGCCGCCAGGGGAATGAGCAGTTCTTC.

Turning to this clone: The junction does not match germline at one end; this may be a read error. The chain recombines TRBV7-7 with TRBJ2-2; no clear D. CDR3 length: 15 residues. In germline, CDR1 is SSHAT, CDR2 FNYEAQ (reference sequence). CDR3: CASSPGFSNTGELFF. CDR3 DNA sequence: TGTGCTAGCAGCCCGGGTTTTTCGAACACCGGGGAGCTGTTTTTT.

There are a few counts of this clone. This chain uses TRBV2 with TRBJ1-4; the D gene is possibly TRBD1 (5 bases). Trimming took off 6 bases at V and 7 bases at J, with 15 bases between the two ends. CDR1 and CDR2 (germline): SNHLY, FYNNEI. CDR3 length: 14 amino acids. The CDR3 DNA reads TGTGCCAGCAGCCCGGGGGGGTCGGGTGAAAAACTGTTTTTT. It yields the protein CASSPGGSGEKLFF.

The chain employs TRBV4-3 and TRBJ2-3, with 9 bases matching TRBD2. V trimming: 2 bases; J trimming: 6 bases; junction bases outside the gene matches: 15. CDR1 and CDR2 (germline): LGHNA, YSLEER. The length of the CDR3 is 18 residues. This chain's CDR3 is CASSQLIGREGDMDTQYF. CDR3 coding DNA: TGCGCCAGCAGCCAATTAATCGGGCGGGAGGGAGATATGGATACGCAGTATTTT.

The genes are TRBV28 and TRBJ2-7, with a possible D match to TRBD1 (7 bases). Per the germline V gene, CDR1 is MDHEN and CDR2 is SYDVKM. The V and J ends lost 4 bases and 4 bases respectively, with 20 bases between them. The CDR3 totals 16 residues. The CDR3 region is CASSSQEGAKGYEQYF. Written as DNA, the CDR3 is TGTGCCAGCAGTTCTCAGGAGGGGGCTAAAGGATACGAGCAGTACTTC. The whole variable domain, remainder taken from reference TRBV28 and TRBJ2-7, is DVKVTQSSRYLVKRTGEKVFLECVQDMDHENMFWYRQDPGLGLRLIYFSYDVKMKEKGDIPEGYSVSREKKERFSLILESASTNQTSMYLCASSSQEGAKGYEQYFGPGTRLTVT.

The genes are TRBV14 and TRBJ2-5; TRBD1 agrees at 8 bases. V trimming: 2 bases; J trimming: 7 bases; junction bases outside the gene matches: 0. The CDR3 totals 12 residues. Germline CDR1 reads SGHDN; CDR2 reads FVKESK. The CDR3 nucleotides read TGTGCCAGCAGCCAAACAGGGGGGACCCAGTACTTC. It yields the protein CASSQTGGTQYF.

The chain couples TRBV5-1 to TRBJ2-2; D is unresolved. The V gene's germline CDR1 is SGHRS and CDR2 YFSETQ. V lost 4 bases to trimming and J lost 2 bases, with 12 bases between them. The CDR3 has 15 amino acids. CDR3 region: CASSPVWRNTGELFF. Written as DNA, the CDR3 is TGCGCCAGCAGCCCCGTTTGGCGTAACACCGGGGAGCTGTTTTTT.

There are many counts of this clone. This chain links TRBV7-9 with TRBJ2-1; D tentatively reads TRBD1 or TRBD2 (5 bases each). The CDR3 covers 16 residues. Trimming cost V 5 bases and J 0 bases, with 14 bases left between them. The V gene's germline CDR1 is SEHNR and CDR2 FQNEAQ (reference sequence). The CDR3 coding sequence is TGTGCCAGCAGCCTTTGGGGGATGGGCTCCTACAATGAGCAGTTCTTC. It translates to CASSLWGMGSYNEQFF.

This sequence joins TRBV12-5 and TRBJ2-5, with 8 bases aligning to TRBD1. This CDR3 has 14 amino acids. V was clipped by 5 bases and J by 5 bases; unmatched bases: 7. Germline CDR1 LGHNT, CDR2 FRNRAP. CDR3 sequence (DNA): TGTGCTAGTGGTGCAGGACAGGGTTCGGAGACCCAGTACTTC. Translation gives CASGAGQGSETQYF.

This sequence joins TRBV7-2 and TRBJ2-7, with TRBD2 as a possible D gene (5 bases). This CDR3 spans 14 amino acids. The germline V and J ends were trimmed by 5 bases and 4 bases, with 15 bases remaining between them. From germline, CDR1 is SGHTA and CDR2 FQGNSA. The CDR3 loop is CASSHPGSEYEQYF. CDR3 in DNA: TGTGCCAGCAGCCATCCTGGGAGCGAGTACGAGCAGTACTTC.

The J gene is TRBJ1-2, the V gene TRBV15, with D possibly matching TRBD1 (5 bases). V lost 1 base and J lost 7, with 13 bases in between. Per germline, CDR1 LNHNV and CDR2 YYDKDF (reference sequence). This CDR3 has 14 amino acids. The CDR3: CATSRAAGGAGYTF. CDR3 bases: TGTGCCACCAGCAGAGCCGCCGGTGGGGCTGGCTACACCTTC.

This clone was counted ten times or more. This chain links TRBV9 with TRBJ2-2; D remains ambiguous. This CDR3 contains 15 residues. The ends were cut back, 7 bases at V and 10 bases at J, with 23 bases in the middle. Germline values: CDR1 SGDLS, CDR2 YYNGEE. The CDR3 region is CASGDSSRIGEELFF. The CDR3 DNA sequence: TGTGCCAGCGGAGATTCGAGTCGGATTGGTGAGGAGCTGTTTTTT. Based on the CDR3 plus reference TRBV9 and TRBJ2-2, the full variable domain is DSGVTQTPKHLITATGQRVTLRCSPRSGDLSVYWYQQSLDQGLQFLIQYYNGEERAKGNILERFSAQQFPDLHSELNLSSLELGDSALYFCASGDSSRIGEELFFGEGSRLTVL.

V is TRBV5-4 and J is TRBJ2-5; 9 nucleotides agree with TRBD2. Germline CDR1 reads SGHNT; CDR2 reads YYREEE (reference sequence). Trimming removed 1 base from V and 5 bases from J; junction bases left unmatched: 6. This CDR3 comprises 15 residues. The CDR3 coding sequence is TGTGCCAGCAGCTTGTTGGTAGCGGGAGATGAGACCCAGTACTTC. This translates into CASSLLVAGDETQYF.

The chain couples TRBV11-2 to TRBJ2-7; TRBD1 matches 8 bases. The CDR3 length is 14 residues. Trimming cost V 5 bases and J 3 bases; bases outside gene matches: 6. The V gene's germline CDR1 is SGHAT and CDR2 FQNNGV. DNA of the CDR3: TGTGCCAGCAGCCTGACAGGGGTGGACTACGAGCAGTACTTC. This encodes CASSLTGVDYEQYF.

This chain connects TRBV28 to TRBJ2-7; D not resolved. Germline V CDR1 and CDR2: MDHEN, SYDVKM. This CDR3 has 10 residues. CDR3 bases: TGTGCTACCCGGTTGGGCGAGCAGTACTTC. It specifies CATRLGEQYF.

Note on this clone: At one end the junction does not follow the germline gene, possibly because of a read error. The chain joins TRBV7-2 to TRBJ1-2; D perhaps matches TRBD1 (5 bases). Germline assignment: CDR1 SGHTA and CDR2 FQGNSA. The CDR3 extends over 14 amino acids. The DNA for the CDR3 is TGTGCCAGCACCTTAGGGAGACAGAACAACGGCTACACCTTC. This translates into CASTLGRQNNGYTF.

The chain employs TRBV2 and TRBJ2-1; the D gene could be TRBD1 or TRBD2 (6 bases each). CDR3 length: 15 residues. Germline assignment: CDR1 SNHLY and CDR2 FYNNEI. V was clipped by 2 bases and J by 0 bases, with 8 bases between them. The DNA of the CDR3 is TGTGCCAGCAGTGAAAGGGGGGCCTCCTACAATGAGCAGTTCTTC. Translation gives CASSERGASYNEQFF.

For the CDR3, the DNA is TGTGCCAGCAGCTTAGGGGGGACCGGCGAGCAGTACTTC. Protein: CASSLGGTGEQYF. V is TRBV11-2 and J is TRBJ2-7; the D call may be TRBD1 or TRBD2 (5 bases each). The germline V gene encodes CDR1 SGHAT and CDR2 FQNNGV. The germline V and J ends were trimmed by 1 base and 6 bases, with 10 bases remaining between them. The CDR3 spans 13 residues.

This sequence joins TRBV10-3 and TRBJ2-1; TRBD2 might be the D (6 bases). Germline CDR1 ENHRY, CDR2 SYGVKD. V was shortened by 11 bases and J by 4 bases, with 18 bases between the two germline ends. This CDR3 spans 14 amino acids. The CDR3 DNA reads TGTGCCCCCTACTGCGGGACCCGTTACAATGAGCAGTTCTTC. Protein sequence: CAPYCGTRYNEQFF.

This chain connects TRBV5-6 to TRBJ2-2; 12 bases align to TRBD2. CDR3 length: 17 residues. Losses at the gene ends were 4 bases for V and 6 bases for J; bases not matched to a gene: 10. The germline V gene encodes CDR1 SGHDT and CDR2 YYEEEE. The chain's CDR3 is CASSLVLAGGRPGELFF. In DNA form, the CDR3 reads TGTGCCAGCAGCCTGGTTCTAGCGGGAGGGCGGCCCGGGGAGCTGTTTTTT. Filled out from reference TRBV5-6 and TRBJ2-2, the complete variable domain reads DAGVTQSPTHLIKTRGQQVTLRCSPKSGHDTVSWYQQALGQGPQFIFQYYEEEERQRGNFPDRFSGHQFPNYSSELNVNALLLGDSALYLCASSLVLAGGRPGELFFGEGSRLTVL.

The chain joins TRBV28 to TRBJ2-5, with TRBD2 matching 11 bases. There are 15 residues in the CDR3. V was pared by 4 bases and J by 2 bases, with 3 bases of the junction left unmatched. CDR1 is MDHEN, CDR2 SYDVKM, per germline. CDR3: CASSYIAGGQETQYF. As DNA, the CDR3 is TGTGCCAGCAGTTATATAGCGGGAGGGCAAGAGACCCAGTACTTC.

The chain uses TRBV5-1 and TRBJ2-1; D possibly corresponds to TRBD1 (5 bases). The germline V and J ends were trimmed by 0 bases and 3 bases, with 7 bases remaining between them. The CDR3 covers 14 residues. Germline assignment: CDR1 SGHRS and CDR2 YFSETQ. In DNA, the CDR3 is TGCGCCAGCAGCTTGGGTCAGGGCTACAATGAGCAGTTCTTC. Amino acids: CASSLGQGYNEQFF.